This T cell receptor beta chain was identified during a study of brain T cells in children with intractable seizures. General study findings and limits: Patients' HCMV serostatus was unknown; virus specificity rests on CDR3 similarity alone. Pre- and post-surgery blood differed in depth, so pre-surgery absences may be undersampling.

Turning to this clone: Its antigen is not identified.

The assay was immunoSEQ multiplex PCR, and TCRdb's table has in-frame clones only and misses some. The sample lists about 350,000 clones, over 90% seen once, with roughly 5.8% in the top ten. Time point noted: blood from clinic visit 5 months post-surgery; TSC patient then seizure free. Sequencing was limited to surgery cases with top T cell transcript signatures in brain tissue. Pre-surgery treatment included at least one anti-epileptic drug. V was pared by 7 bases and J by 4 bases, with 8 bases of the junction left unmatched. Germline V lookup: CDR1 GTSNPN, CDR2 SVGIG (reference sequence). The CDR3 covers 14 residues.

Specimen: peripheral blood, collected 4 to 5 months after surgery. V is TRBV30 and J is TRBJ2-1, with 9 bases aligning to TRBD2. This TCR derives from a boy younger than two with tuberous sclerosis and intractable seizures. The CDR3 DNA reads TGTGCCTCCCTTAGCGGGAGTCGGTACAATGAGCAGTTCTTC. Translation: CASLSGSRYNEQFF.